The 27 T cell receptor beta chains in this list originate from one sample, sequenced in a study of blood T cell repertoires in COVID-19. Profiled with immunoSEQ multiplex PCR; TCRdb holds only in-frame clones, not every one. The repertoire includes around 80,000 clones, 70% to 90% of them detected once, and 4.8% sits in the top ten. The source material was peripheral blood. All receptors derive from a woman aged 80 or over with acute or convalescent COVID-19.

This chain joins TRBV24-1 and TRBJ2-1; possibly TRBD1 for D (5 bases). V gave up 2 bases and J gave up 9 bases, with 10 bases separating them. Germline CDR1 reads KGHDR; CDR2 reads SFDVKD. This CDR3 has 13 residues. CDR3 amino acids: CATSDSGFGEQFF. In DNA form, the CDR3 reads TGTGCCACCAGTGATTCAGGGTTCGGTGAGCAGTTCTTC.

CDR3 sequence (DNA): TGTGCCAGCAGCTTATGGGGAGGGCAGAACACTGAAGCTTTCTTT. Its protein product is CASSLWGGQNTEAFF. V is TRBV7-9 and J is TRBJ1-1; unclear D gene. CDR3 length equals 15 residues. Trimming took 2 bases from V and 1 from J, leaving 11 bases between them. Germline lookup yields CDR1 SEHNR and CDR2 FQNEAQ (reference sequence).

V usage is TRBV7-2 and J usage is TRBJ2-1; 12 bases fit TRBD2. Unmatched junction bases numbered 15, after V lost 5 bases and J lost 4 bases. The CDR3 contains 19 residues. Germline loops: CDR1 SGHTA, CDR2 FQGNSA. The CDR3 nucleotides are TGTGCCAGCAGCCCACGGACAGGGGGAGGACTAGCGGGATACAATGAGCAGTTCTTC. Translating gives CASSPRTGGGLAGYNEQFF.

The chain recombines TRBV7-2 with TRBJ1-2; maybe TRBD1 (5 bases). This CDR3 has 14 amino acids. V lost 1 base and J lost 13, with 19 bases in between. CDR1 and CDR2 from the germline V gene are SGHTA and FQGNSA. The CDR3 reads CASSLDFDSQNLTF. In nucleotides, the CDR3 is TGTGCCAGCAGCTTAGATTTCGACAGCCAGAATCTCACCTTC.

The CDR3 coding sequence is TGTGCCAGCAGTGTGGGCGGAGGAAATCAGCCCCAGCATTTT. It specifies CASSVGGGNQPQHF. The chain combines TRBV2 with TRBJ1-5; D call uncertain. Trimming took off 4 bases at V and 4 bases at J, with 11 bases between the two ends. In germline, CDR1 is SNHLY, CDR2 FYNNEI. The CDR3 is 14 amino acids.

The chain employs TRBV2 and TRBJ1-1; D gene ambiguous. Germline-derived CDR1 and CDR2 are SNHLY and FYNNEI. The CDR3 loop spans 14 amino acids. Deletions cut 6 bases from V and 1 base from J, with 12 bases between. Written as DNA, the CDR3 is TGTGCCAGCAGCCTGATGAGCGGGAACACTGAAGCTTTCTTT. It specifies CASSLMSGNTEAFF.

The chain joins TRBV19 to TRBJ1-5, with 7 bases aligning to TRBD1. From germline, CDR1 is LNHDA and CDR2 SQIVND (reference sequence). The CDR3 runs 17 residues. V trimming: 5 bases; J trimming: 1 base; junction bases outside the gene matches: 11. For the CDR3, the DNA is TGTGCCAGTAGTTCGACAGGGAGGTCTACGAGCAATCAGCCCCAGCATTTT. This gives the protein CASSSTGRSTSNQPQHF.

This clone has more than one count but fewer than ten. This chain uses TRBV18 with TRBJ1-2; maybe TRBD1 (5 bases). Germline CDR1 reads KGHSH; CDR2 reads LQKENI. The CDR3 consists of 13 residues. V lost 1 base and J 2 bases, leaving 5 bases between the germline ends. The CDR3 protein is CASSPQGNYGYTF. CDR3 nucleotide sequence: TGTGCCAGCTCACCACAGGGGAACTATGGCTACACCTTC. Together with reference TRBV18 and TRBJ1-2, the CDR3 gives the full variable domain: NAGVMQNPRHLVRRRGQEARLRCSPMKGHSHVYWYRQLPEEGLKFMVYLQKENIIDESGMPKERFSAEFPKEGPSILRIQQVVRGDSAAYFCASSPQGNYGYTFGSGTRLTVV.

The CDR3 coding sequence is TGTGCCAGCAGTGAAGGGGGCGCCGGTGTAGGGAACATTCAGTACTTC. Residues: CASSEGGAGVGNIQYF. The J gene is TRBJ2-4, the V gene TRBV6-1; perhaps TRBD1 as D (5 bases). The V gene lost 1 base and the J gene lost 7 bases, with 17 bases spanning the gap. The CDR3 is 16 amino acids. CDR1 and CDR2 from the germline V gene are MNHNS and SASEGT.

The chain has TRBV6-5 and TRBJ1-1, with 8 positions matching TRBD1. Germline loops: CDR1 MNHEY, CDR2 SVGAGI. The junction had 6 bases not matched to a gene; V was cut back by 6 bases and J by 6 bases. The CDR3 has 13 amino acids. The DNA of the CDR3 is TGTGCCAGCAGGCGGACAGGGTGGCCTGAAGCTTTCTTT. This gives the protein CASRRTGWPEAFF.

This clone was picked up a small number of times. The chain joins TRBV19 to TRBJ2-2; D possibly corresponds to TRBD1 (5 bases). CDR3 length: 15 residues. Germline V gene lookup returns CDR1 LNHDA and CDR2 SQIVND (reference sequence). V was shortened by 3 bases and J by 0 bases, with 8 bases between the two germline ends. CDR3 region: CASSMVTANTGELFF. In nucleotides, the CDR3 is TGTGCCAGTAGTATGGTGACAGCGAACACCGGGGAGCTGTTTTTT.

The sample holds a few counts of this clone. This sequence joins TRBV5-1 and TRBJ1-3; TRBD1 matches at 7 bases. V trimming: 4 bases; J trimming: 0 bases; junction bases outside the gene matches: 4. The V gene's germline CDR1 is SGHRS and CDR2 YFSETQ. The CDR3 is 15 amino acids. CDR3 residues: CASSRDSFSGNTIYF. The CDR3 bases are TGCGCCAGCAGCCGGGACAGCTTCTCTGGAAACACCATATATTTT. The full variable domain, in which reference TRBV5-1 and TRBJ1-3 provide the parts outside the CDR3, is KAGVTQTPRYLIKTRGQQVTLSCSPISGHRSVSWYQQTPGQGLQFLFEYFSETQRNKGNFPGRFSGRQFSNSRSEMNVSTLELGDSALYLCASSRDSFSGNTIYFGEGSWLTVV.

This clone was seen just once. The V gene is TRBV10-3, the J gene TRBJ2-5; D is unresolved. With 3 bases removed from V and 5 bases from J, the gap between germline ends came to 4 bases. CDR1 ENHRY and CDR2 SYGVKD come from the germline V gene. The CDR3 is made up of 11 amino acids. The CDR3 here is CAISDRETQYF. Here the CDR3 DNA reads TGTGCCATCAGTGACCGGGAGACCCAGTACTTC.

The chain couples TRBV6-5 to TRBJ2-1, with D maybe TRBD1 (6 bases). With 4 bases removed from V and 0 bases from J, the gap between germline ends came to 13 bases. The CDR3 is made up of 16 amino acids. CDR1 MNHEY and CDR2 SVGAGI come from the germline V gene. The CDR3 loop is CASSSHQGSSYNEQFF. The DNA for the CDR3 is TGTGCCAGCAGTTCTCACCAGGGGAGCTCCTACAATGAGCAGTTCTTC.

This clone was counted a single time. The gene calls are TRBV5-4 and TRBJ2-1; TRBD1 matches 8 bases. The CDR3 is 15 amino acids. The V gene end was trimmed by 2 bases and the J gene end by 2 bases; junction bases not matched to a gene: 3. Germline CDR1 SGHNT, CDR2 YYREEE (reference sequence). The CDR3 bases are TGTGCCAGCAGCTTACAGGGGGGAGCCTACAATGAGCAGTTCTTC. Amino acid sequence: CASSLQGGAYNEQFF.

CDR3 amino acids: CASSPPGLAVHEQYF. The CDR3 nucleotides are TGTGCCAGCTCACCCCCGGGACTAGCTGTCCACGAGCAGTACTTC. The chain joins TRBV18 to TRBJ2-7; TRBD2 aligns across 9 bases. Per the germline V gene, CDR1 is KGHSH and CDR2 is LQKENI. The CDR3 consists of 15 residues. V lost 3 bases, J lost 5 bases, and 8 bases stayed unmatched.

As DNA, the CDR3 is TGTGCCAGCAGCTCAACAACAGGGGGCAATCAGCCCCAGCATTTT. Protein: CASSSTTGGNQPQHF. This chain uses TRBV7-2 with TRBJ1-5; 7 bases match TRBD1. With 4 bases clipped from V and 2 bases from J, the junction kept 5 bases outside the gene matches. CDR3 length: 15 residues. Germline V lookup: CDR1 SGHTA, CDR2 FQGNSA.

V and J are TRBV30 and TRBJ2-7; possibly TRBD2 for D (5 bases). Germline CDR1 reads GTSNPN; CDR2 reads SVGIG (reference sequence). The CDR3 consists of 13 residues. Trimming took off 3 bases at V and 8 bases at J, with 17 bases between the two ends. The CDR3 loop reads CAWRRGPSLKQYF. CDR3 nucleotides: TGTGCCTGGAGACGGGGTCCCTCCTTGAAGCAGTACTTC.

The chain has TRBV6-5 and TRBJ1-4; D remains unclear. In germline, CDR1 is MNHEY, CDR2 SVGAGI. The V and J ends lost 3 bases and 5 bases respectively, with 10 bases between them. The CDR3 sequence is 14 residues long. Written as DNA, the CDR3 is TGTGCCAGCAGTTATGGCGGAATAAATGAAAAACTGTTTTTT. Translated, it gives CASSYGGINEKLFF.

V and J are TRBV28 and TRBJ2-1, with 7 nucleotides matching TRBD2. The CDR3 is 13 residues long. Germline V CDR1 and CDR2: MDHEN, SYDVKM. V lost 7 bases to trimming and J lost 7 bases; unmatched junction nucleotides: 7. As DNA, the CDR3 is TGTGCCAGCACCCAGGGAGGGAGAAATGAGCAGTTCTTC. Its protein is CASTQGGRNEQFF.

The chain recombines TRBV7-9 with TRBJ2-7, with D possibly being TRBD2 (5 bases). The CDR3 is made up of 14 amino acids. Germline V CDR1 and CDR2: SEHNR, FQNEAQ (reference sequence). Trimming left V 2 bases short and J 0 bases short, with 8 bases between. The CDR3 DNA follows: TGTGCCAGCAGCTTAAGTGAGGGCTCCTACGAGCAGTACTTC. Residues: CASSLSEGSYEQYF.

As DNA, the CDR3 is TGTGCCAGCAGCCCACGGACGGGATGGGCGGGGGATCAGCCCCAGCATTTT. Amino acids: CASSPRTGWAGDQPQHF. J is TRBJ1-5 and V is TRBV4-2, with a weak D call TRBD1 (5 bases). CDR1 and CDR2 (germline): LGHNA, YNFKEQ. The V end lost 4 bases, the J end lost 5 bases, and 21 bases lay between the germline ends. The CDR3 contains 17 residues.

The chain recombines TRBV5-5 with TRBJ1-6; a possible D gene is TRBD1 (5 bases). CDR3 length equals 17 residues. V was pared by 2 bases and J by 8 bases, with 20 bases between. The germline gives CDR1 SGHKS, CDR2 YYEKEE (reference sequence). The CDR3 bases are TGTGCCAGCAGCTTCTTCCTTCAGGGCTTAAGGGATTCACCCCTCCACTTT. Translated, it gives CASSFFLQGLRDSPLHF.

The gene calls are TRBV16 and TRBJ1-2, with TRBD1 identical over 9 bases. Germline CDR1 reads KGHSY; CDR2 reads FQNENV. J gave up 9 bases and V 0 bases, and 8 bases lay outside the gene matches. CDR3 size: 15 residues. DNA of the CDR3: TGTGCCAGCAGCCAATCCGGGACAGGGCCGACGCGCTACACCTTC. Its protein product is CASSQSGTGPTRYTF.

This sequence joins TRBV3-1 (or the pseudogene TRBV3-2) and TRBJ2-5, with unresolved D. Germline V lookup: CDR1 LGHDT, CDR2 YNNKEL (reference sequence). The CDR3 has 13 residues. V gave up 0 bases and J gave up 4 bases, with 6 bases separating them. CDR3 DNA sequence: TGTGCCAGCAGCCAAGATTTCCTAGAGACCCAGTACTTC. Its protein product is CASSQDFLETQYF.

V usage is TRBV6-4 and J usage is TRBJ2-2; possible D gene TRBD1, 6 bases. Trimming removed 3 bases from V and 2 bases from J, with 7 bases in between. The length of the CDR3 is 14 residues. Germline V lookup: CDR1 MRHNA, CDR2 SNTAGT. The CDR3 protein is CASSEQGNTGELFF. The CDR3 DNA sequence: TGTGCCAGCAGTGAACAGGGCAACACCGGGGAGCTGTTTTTT.

V and J are TRBV7-3 and TRBJ2-3; no definite D call. V lost 3 bases and J lost 4, with 11 bases in between. Germline values: CDR1 SGHTA, CDR2 FQGTGA. The CDR3 totals 14 residues. The DNA of the CDR3 is TGTGCCAGCAGCTTCACCGGGTCATCAGATACGCAGTATTTT. It yields the protein CASSFTGSSDTQYF.